This T cell receptor beta chain was retrieved from a study of T-cell memory formation after mild COVID-19. The germline gives CDR1 LGHNA, CDR2 YNFKEQ. V was trimmed by 2 bases and J by 3 bases, leaving 13 bases between them. There are 15 residues in the CDR3. TCRdb reanalysed the 5' RACE reads using MiXCR and keeps one entry per CDR3 protein. The sample lists roughly 560,000 distinct CDR3 sequences; roughly 22% were seen once. The sequence came from an adult woman who had mild COVID-19 (a few samples of this study predate the infection). Cell type and time point are not known. The genes are TRBV4-2 and TRBJ1-2; D is possibly TRBD1 (5 bases). The sample taken for sequencing was PBMCs or a T cell subset sorted from them (not recorded which). The CDR3 bases are TGTGCCAGCAGCCAATCTGTTGACAGCCACTATGGCTACACCTTC. It encodes CASSQSVDSHYGYTF.